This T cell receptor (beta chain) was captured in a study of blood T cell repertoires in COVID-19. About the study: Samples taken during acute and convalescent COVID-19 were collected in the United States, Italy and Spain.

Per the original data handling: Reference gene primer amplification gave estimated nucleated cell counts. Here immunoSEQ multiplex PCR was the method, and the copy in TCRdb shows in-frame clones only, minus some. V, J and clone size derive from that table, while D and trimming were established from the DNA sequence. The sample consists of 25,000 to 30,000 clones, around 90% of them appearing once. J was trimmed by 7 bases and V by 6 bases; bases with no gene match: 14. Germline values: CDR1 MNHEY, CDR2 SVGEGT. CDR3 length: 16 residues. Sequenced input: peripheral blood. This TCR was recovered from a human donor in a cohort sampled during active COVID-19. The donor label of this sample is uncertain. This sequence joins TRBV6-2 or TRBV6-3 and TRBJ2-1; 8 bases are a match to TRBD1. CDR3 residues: CASSPQGAVNGNEQFF. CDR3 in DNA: TGTGCCAGCAGCCCTCAGGGGGCGGTGAATGGTAATGAGCAGTTCTTC.